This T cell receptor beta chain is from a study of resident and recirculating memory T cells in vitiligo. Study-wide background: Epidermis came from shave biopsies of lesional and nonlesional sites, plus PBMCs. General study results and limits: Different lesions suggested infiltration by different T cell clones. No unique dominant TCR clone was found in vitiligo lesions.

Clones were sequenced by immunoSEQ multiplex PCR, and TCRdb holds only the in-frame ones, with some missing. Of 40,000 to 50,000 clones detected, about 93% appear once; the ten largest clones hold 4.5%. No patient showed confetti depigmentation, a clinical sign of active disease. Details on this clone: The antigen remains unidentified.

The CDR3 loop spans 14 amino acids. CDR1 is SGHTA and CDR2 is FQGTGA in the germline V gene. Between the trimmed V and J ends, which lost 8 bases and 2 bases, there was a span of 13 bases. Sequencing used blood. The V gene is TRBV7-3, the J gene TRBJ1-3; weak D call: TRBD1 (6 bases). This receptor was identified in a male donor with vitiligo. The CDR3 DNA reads TGTGCCAGCGGGCAGGGGTCTCCTGGAAACACCATATATTTT. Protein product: CASGQGSPGNTIYF.